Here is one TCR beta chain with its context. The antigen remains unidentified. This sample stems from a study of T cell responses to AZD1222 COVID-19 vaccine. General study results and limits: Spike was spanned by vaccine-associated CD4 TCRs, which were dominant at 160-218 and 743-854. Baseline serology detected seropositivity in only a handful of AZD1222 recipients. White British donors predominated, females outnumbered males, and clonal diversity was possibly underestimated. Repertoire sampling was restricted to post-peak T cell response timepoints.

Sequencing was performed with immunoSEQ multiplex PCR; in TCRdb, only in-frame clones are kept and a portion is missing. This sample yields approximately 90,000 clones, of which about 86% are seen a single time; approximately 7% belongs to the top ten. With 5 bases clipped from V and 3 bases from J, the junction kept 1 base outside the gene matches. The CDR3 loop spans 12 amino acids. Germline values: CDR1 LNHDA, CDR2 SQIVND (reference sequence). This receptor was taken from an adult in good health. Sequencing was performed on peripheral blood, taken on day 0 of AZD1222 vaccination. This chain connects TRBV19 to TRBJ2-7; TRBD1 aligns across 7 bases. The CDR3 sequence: CASSDRDYEQYF. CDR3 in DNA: TGTGCCAGTAGTGACAGGGACTACGAGCAGTACTTC.